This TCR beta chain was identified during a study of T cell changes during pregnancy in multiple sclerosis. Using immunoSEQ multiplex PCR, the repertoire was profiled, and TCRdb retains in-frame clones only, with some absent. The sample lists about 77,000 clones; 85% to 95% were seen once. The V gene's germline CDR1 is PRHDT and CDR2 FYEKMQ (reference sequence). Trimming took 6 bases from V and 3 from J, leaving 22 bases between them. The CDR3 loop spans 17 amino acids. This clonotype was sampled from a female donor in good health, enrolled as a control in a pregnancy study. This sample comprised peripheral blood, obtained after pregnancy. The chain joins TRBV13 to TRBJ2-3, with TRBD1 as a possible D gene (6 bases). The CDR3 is CASSIFAGTLETDTQYF. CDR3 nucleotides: TGTGCCAGCAGTATCTTTGCCGGGACATTAGAAACAGATACGCAGTATTTT.